This T cell receptor beta chain was recorded in a study of OX40 agonist ivuxolimab in advanced cancers. Study summary: The study gave patients intravenous ivuxolimab at 0.01 to 10 mg/kg every 2 weeks.

As for this clone: Its target is unknown.

Study findings and constraints: Circulating CD4+ and CD8+ T cells showed clonal expansion by week 6 at 0.1 to 3.0 mg/kg.

TCRdb keeps only in-frame clones here, not all; method: immunoSEQ multiplex PCR. Of just over 40,000 clones listed, more than 70% are singletons. J lost 1 base, V lost 5 bases, and 8 bases had no gene match. Germline V gene data show CDR1 as MDHEN and CDR2 as SYDVKM. The CDR3 sequence is 16 residues long. J is TRBJ2-1 and V is TRBV28, with 7 bases aligning to TRBD1. This TCR was recovered from an adult with an advanced solid tumor such as melanoma, head and neck, liver or kidney cancer. The sample was CD4+ or CD8+ T cells sorted from blood, taken in a trial of the OX40 agonist ivuxolimab. Written as DNA, the CDR3 is TGTGCCAGCAGTCCTCAGACAGGGAATTCCTACAATGAGCAGTTCTTC. Translated: CASSPQTGNSYNEQFF.